A selection of T cell receptor beta chains follows, all from one sample in a study of post-analysis software for immune sequencing data. Via MiXCR, TCRdb re-called the PCR reads, giving one row per CDR3 protein. The profile covers approximately 460,000 distinct CDR3 sequences, with over 35% appearing a single time and over 10% taken by the ten largest. Sequencing was carried out using blood. These receptors came from a girl between 5 and 17 years old with multiple sclerosis. The CDR3 runs from the conserved cysteine through the conserved F or W. Each record gives: J gene, clone size, D gene, V gene, CDR3 protein, CDR3 DNA. The D gene is left open where the match is weak. Clone size is shown for a subset of rows, as once, few, many or a class of expanded clone.

TRBJ2-7 | - | TRBD2 | TRBV7-2 | CASSLTSGGANEQYF | TGTGCCAGCAGCCTGACTAGCGGGGGGGCCAATGAGCAGTACTTC
TRBJ2-7 | once | - | TRBV9 | CASSVGGGATYEQYF | TGTGCCAGCAGCGTAGGAGGGGGGGCCACCTACGAGCAGTACTTC
TRBJ2-7 | few | - | TRBV12-3/TRBV12-4 | CASSPTGNYYEQYF | TGTGCCAGCAGTCCCACGGGGAACTACTACGAGCAGTACTTC
TRBJ1-1 | few | - | TRBV12-3/TRBV12-4 | CASSLGPRGNTEAFF | TGTGCCAGCAGTTTAGGTCCCCGGGGTAACACTGAAGCTTTCTTT
TRBJ2-7 | few | - | TRBV27 | CASSSPGLGLYEQYF | TGTGCCAGCAGTTCCCCCGGGTTGGGACTCTACGAGCAGTACTTC
TRBJ2-7 | - | - | TRBV20-1 | CSGGAGSYEQYF | TGCAGTGGAGGGGCCGGCTCCTACGAGCAGTACTTC
TRBJ1-1 | - | TRBD1 | TRBV7-9 | CASSTRQGHTSTEAFF | TGTGCCAGCAGCACCCGACAGGGCCATACGAGCACTGAAGCTTTCTTT
TRBJ2-7 | - | TRBD2 | TRBV7-8 | CASESGAGEQYF | TGTGCCAGCGAGTCGGGAGCGGGGGAGCAGTACTTC
TRBJ2-5 | - | - | TRBV12-5 | CASGLGSETQYF | TGTGCTAGTGGCCTAGGGTCAGAGACCCAGTACTTC
TRBJ2-5 | - | TRBD2 | TRBV7-2 | CASNLELREGDYVKTQYF | TGTGCCAGCAACTTAGAGTTGCGGGAGGGCGATTATGTAAAGACCCAGTACTTC
TRBJ2-1 | - | TRBD2 | TRBV27 | CASSLINPGLAALSSYNEQFF | TGTGCCAGCAGCCTAATTAATCCGGGACTAGCGGCCCTGAGCTCCTACAATGAGCAGTTCTTC
TRBJ1-6 | - | - | TRBV20-1 | CSARRQVDNSPLHF | TGCAGTGCACGTAGACAGGTTGATAATTCACCCCTCCACTTT
TRBJ2-6 | - | - | TRBV2 | CASSRGRFSGANVLTF | TGTGCCAGCAGTAGGGGACGCTTCTCTGGGGCCAACGTCCTGACTTTC
TRBJ1-5 | - | TRBD1 | TRBV30 | CAWCRDSNQPQHF | TGTGCCTGGTGCCGGGACAGTAATCAGCCCCAGCATTTT
TRBJ2-1 | medium-sized | TRBD2 | TRBV3-1 | CASSQGGGGPYNEQFF | TGTGCCAGCAGCCAGGGCGGGGGGGGCCCCTACAATGAGCAGTTCTTC
TRBJ2-7 | - | - | TRBV6-5 | CASSYSGNGQYEQYF | TGTGCCAGCAGTTATTCCGGGAACGGCCAATACGAGCAGTACTTC
TRBJ2-1 | - | TRBD2 | TRBV20-1 | CSAIAGSSYNEQFF | TGCAGTGCCATAGCGGGTAGCTCCTACAATGAGCAGTTCTTC
TRBJ1-2 | - | - | TRBV12-3/TRBV12-4 | CASSFGDAGYTF | TGTGCCAGCAGTTTCGGAGACGCCGGCTACACCTTC
TRBJ2-1 | - | - | TRBV27 | CASSSGQSLHEQFF | TGTGCCAGCAGTTCTGGGCAGAGCCTCCATGAGCAGTTCTTC
TRBJ2-5 | few | TRBD2 | TRBV6-5 | CASSYWEGRAVTQYF | TGTGCCAGCAGTTACTGGGAGGGCCGGGCGGTGACCCAGTACTTC
TRBJ2-3 | - | - | TRBV12-3/TRBV12-4 | CASSSRWQGGSDTQYF | TGTGCCAGCAGCTCCCGTTGGCAGGGTGGGTCAGATACGCAGTATTTT
TRBJ1-1 | - | TRBD1 | TRBV29-1 | CSVGQGRTEAFF | TGCAGCGTCGGACAGGGGAGGACTGAAGCTTTCTTT
TRBJ1-5 | once | - | TRBV20-1 | CSARDGRNQPQHF | TGCAGTGCTAGAGATGGACGGAATCAGCCCCAGCATTTT
TRBJ2-3 | - | - | TRBV24-1 | CATSDLSGPSTDTQYF | TGTGCCACCAGTGATTTGTCGGGACCTAGCACAGATACGCAGTATTTT
TRBJ1-2 | few | TRBD1 | TRBV20-1 | CSASVFRGYGYTF | TGCAGTGCTAGTGTCTTCAGGGGGTATGGCTACACCTTC
TRBJ2-5 | - | TRBD1 | TRBV7-3 | CASSLGGTGLKETQYF | TGTGCCAGCAGCTTAGGGGGGACAGGGTTGAAAGAGACCCAGTACTTC
TRBJ2-7 | few | TRBD1 | TRBV5-1 | CASSPPGQLTYEQYF | TGCGCCAGCAGCCCTCCGGGACAGCTTACCTACGAGCAGTACTTC
TRBJ1-1 | - | TRBD1 | TRBV29-1 | CSVAIQGAYTEAFF | TGCAGCGTGGCCATACAGGGGGCCTACACTGAAGCTTTCTTT
TRBJ2-1 | - | - | TRBV20-1 | CSALARNIVSAQFF | TGCAGTGCCCTAGCGAGAAACATCGTATCCGCGCAGTTCTTC
TRBJ2-7 | - | TRBD1 | TRBV6-5 | CASSRSGTASYEQYF | TGTGCCAGCAGCCGCTCCGGGACAGCGAGCTACGAGCAGTACTTC
TRBJ2-1 | - | - | TRBV24-1 | CATSDRDPPSGNEQFF | TGTGCCACCAGTGATAGGGACCCCCCGAGCGGGAATGAGCAGTTCTTC
TRBJ2-7 | - | TRBD2 | TRBV3-1 | CASSHPGLPSYEQYF | TGTGCCAGCAGCCATCCGGGACTACCTTCCTACGAGCAGTACTTC
TRBJ2-2 | once | - | TRBV7-8 | CASSLIPGDVTGELFF | TGTGCCAGCAGCTTAATCCCGGGCGATGTCACCGGGGAGCTGTTTTTT
TRBJ2-1 | many | - | TRBV7-2 | CASSFGGGGYNEQFF | TGTGCCAGCAGCTTCGGGGGCGGGGGTTACAATGAGCAGTTCTTC
TRBJ2-5 | - | - | TRBV7-3 | CASSLTGKQETQYF | TGTGCCAGCAGCTTGACCGGGAAACAAGAGACCCAGTACTTC
TRBJ2-7 | few | TRBD2 | TRBV12-3/TRBV12-4 | CASSFGGTNSYEQYF | TGTGCCAGCAGTTTCGGGGGGACCAACTCCTACGAGCAGTACTTC
TRBJ1-5 | - | - | TRBV15 | CATSRDEVYSNQPQHF | TGTGCCACCAGTAGAGACGAGGTGTATAGCAATCAGCCCCAGCATTTT
TRBJ2-5 | - | TRBD1 | TRBV6-1 | CASSTIDRVDSNEQYF | TGTGCCAGCAGTACCATTGACAGGGTCGATAGCAATGAGCAGTACTTC
TRBJ1-5 | few | TRBD1 | TRBV29-1 | CSVEGSGGQHF | TGCAGCGTTGAAGGGTCAGGGGGCCAGCATTTT
TRBJ1-2 | - | TRBD1 | TRBV9 | CASSPSQGAGGYTF | TGTGCCAGCAGCCCCTCGCAGGGGGCGGGCGGCTACACCTTC
TRBJ2-7 | - | TRBD1 | TRBV5-1 | CASSLGDRAYEQYF | TGTGCCAGCAGTTTAGGGGACAGGGCGTACGAGCAGTACTTC
TRBJ2-7 | few | - | TRBV20-1 | CSALGVIEQYF | TGCAGTGCCCTGGGGGTGATCGAGCAGTACTTC
TRBJ2-2 | few | TRBD1 | TRBV4-3 | CASRQTDRGIVGTGELFF | TGCGCCAGCAGACAAACGGACAGGGGGATCGTCGGCACCGGGGAGCTGTTTTTT
TRBJ2-3 | many | - | TRBV6-4 | CASSDSGSHHTQYF | TGTGCCAGCAGTGATTCCGGGAGTCACCATACGCAGTATTTT
TRBJ2-5 | - | TRBD1 | TRBV10-3 | CAISEETGEETQYF | TGTGCCATCAGTGAGGAGACAGGGGAAGAGACCCAGTACTTC
TRBJ2-3 | few | - | TRBV5-1 | CASSPNQVVGTQYF | TGCGCCAGCAGCCCCAACCAGGTCGTAGGTACGCAGTATTTT
TRBJ2-1 | - | TRBD2 | TRBV4-2 | CASSQPGLAANEQFF | TGTGCCAGCAGCCAACCCGGACTAGCGGCCAATGAGCAGTTCTTC
TRBJ2-1 | - | TRBD2 | TRBV3-1 | CASSDPRWRLAGGTGSNEQFF | TGTGCCAGCAGCGATCCCCGCTGGCGTCTAGCGGGAGGGACGGGGTCCAATGAGCAGTTCTTC
TRBJ2-5 | - | - | TRBV7-9 | CASSSAGKETQYF | TGTGCCAGCAGCTCGGCGGGGAAAGAGACCCAGTACTTC
TRBJ2-5 | - | TRBD2 | TRBV27 | CASSKSPGTSGRSEETQYF | TGTGCCAGCAGCAAAAGCCCCGGGACTAGCGGGAGGTCGGAGGAGACCCAGTACTTC
TRBJ1-5 | - | - | TRBV7-9 | CASSLGHGGTGNQPQHF | TGTGCCAGCAGCTTAGGGCACGGGGGAACGGGCAATCAGCCCCAGCATTTT
TRBJ2-7 | few | - | TRBV28 | CASSPPGGSLWEQYF | TGTGCCAGCAGCCCCCCCGGGGGCTCTCTATGGGAGCAGTACTTC